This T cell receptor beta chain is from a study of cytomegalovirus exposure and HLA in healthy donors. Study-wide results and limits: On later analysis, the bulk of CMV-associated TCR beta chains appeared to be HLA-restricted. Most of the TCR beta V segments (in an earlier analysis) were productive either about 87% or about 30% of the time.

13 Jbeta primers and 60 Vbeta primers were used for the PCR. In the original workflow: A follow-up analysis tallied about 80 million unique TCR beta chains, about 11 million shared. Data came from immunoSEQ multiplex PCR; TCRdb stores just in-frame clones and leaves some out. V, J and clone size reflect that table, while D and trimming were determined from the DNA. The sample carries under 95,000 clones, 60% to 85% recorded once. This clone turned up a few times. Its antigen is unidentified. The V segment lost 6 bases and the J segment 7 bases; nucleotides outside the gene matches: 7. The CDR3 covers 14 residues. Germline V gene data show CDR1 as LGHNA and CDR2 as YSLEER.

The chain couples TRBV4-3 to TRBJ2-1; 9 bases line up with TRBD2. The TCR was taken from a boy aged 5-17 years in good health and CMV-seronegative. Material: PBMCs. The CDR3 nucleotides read TGCGCCAGCAGACTTAGCGGGGGAGTTAATGAGCAGTTCTTC. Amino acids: CASRLSGGVNEQFF.